Listed here are 18 T cell receptor beta chains from one sample, sequenced in a study of blood T cell repertoires in COVID-19. TCRdb's table, derived via immunoSEQ multiplex PCR, lists solely in-frame clones and lacks some. Among 240,000 or so clones, about nine tenths were seen once, and the ten largest hold around 7.8%. The specimen was peripheral blood. These receptors were obtained from a man in his sixties who had recovered from COVID-19.

The gene calls are TRBV24-1 and TRBJ2-3; 9 bases are shared with TRBD1. V gave up 3 bases and J gave up 5 bases; unmatched junction bases: 8. The CDR3 contains 16 residues. Germline CDR1 is KGHDR and CDR2 is SFDVKD. The CDR3 region has the DNA TGTGCCACCAGTGATCTGACAGGGGGTCAGAGAGATACGCAGTATTTT. It specifies CATSDLTGGQRDTQYF.

The V gene is TRBV9, the J gene TRBJ2-3, with D possibly matching TRBD1 (6 bases). The germline CDR1 and CDR2 sequences are SGDLS and YYNGEE. V lost 4 bases and J 2 bases, leaving 14 bases between the germline ends. There are 15 residues in the CDR3. The CDR3 here is CASSSNTGNTDTQYF. CDR3 nucleotide sequence: TGTGCCAGCAGCTCAAATACAGGGAACACAGATACGCAGTATTTT.

The chain has TRBV5-1 and TRBJ1-2, with TRBD1 identical over 11 bases. CDR1 SGHRS and CDR2 YFSETQ come from the germline V gene. The CDR3 spans 15 residues. With V trimmed by 4 bases and J by 6 bases, 8 bases remained unmatched. In nucleotides, the CDR3 is TGCGCCAGCAGCCGGAATGGACAGGGGGCTGATGGCTACACCTTC. Amino acid sequence: CASSRNGQGADGYTF.

The V gene is TRBV5-1, the J gene TRBJ1-1; D unresolved. The ends were cut back, 4 bases at V and 1 base at J, with 17 bases in the middle. The CDR3 extends over 16 amino acids. Germline V gene lookup returns CDR1 SGHRS and CDR2 YFSETQ. The CDR3 nucleotides read TGCGCCAGCAGCGGGCTCCATAGGAACAGGAACACTGAAGCTTTCTTT. Its translation is CASSGLHRNRNTEAFF.

This clone was observed once. The chain employs TRBV11-2 and TRBJ1-4; no reliable D call. Trimming removed 5 bases at V and 0 bases at J, with 10 bases between. The CDR3 length is 15 residues. Germline lookup yields CDR1 SGHAT and CDR2 FQNNGV. CDR3 loop: CASSRTGSTNEKLFF. The CDR3 DNA reads TGTGCCAGCAGCCGCACCGGTTCAACTAATGAAAAACTGTTTTTT. The full variable domain, its missing parts supplied by reference TRBV11-2 and TRBJ1-4, is EAGVAQSPRYKIIEKRQSVAFWCNPISGHATLYWYQQILGQGPKLLIQFQNNGVVDDSQLPKDRFSAERLKGVDSTLKIQPAKLEDSAVYLCASSRTGSTNEKLFFGSGTQLSVL.

The rearrangement joins TRBV5-4 to TRBJ1-2; 10 bases map to TRBD1. V lost 3 bases, J lost 6 bases, and 5 bases stayed unmatched. The CDR3 consists of 14 residues. Germline V gene lookup returns CDR1 SGHNT and CDR2 YYREEE (reference sequence). The CDR3 sequence: CASSWRQGADGYTF. The CDR3 bases are TGTGCCAGCAGCTGGAGACAGGGGGCGGATGGCTACACCTTC.

V usage is TRBV30 and J usage is TRBJ2-3; D might be TRBD2 (5 bases). The CDR3 consists of 15 residues. CDR1 and CDR2 (germline): GTSNPN, SVGIG (reference sequence). V shed 3 bases and J shed 5 bases, with 18 bases lying between them. CDR3 sequence reads: CAWSRGLEVGDTQYF. DNA for the CDR3: TGTGCCTGGAGCCGAGGGCTCGAGGTCGGAGATACGCAGTATTTT.

The chain recombines TRBV20-1 with TRBJ2-3; perhaps TRBD1 as D (5 bases). Germline-derived CDR1 and CDR2 are DFQATT and SNEGSKA (reference sequence). With 3 bases removed from V and 1 base from J, the gap between germline ends came to 14 bases. The CDR3 is 15 residues long. DNA of the CDR3: TGCAGTGCTAGTATCATAGGGGTGGGCACAGATACGCAGTATTTT. It specifies CSASIIGVGTDTQYF.

This chain connects TRBV15 to TRBJ2-6, with D possibly matching TRBD2 (5 bases). Germline V gene lookup returns CDR1 LNHNV and CDR2 YYDKDF (reference sequence). This CDR3 spans 18 amino acids. Trimming pared 3 bases from V and 0 bases from J, leaving 15 bases between. CDR3 region: CATSSLGKVGSGANVLTF. The DNA of the CDR3 is TGTGCCACCAGCAGTCTCGGGAAGGTGGGCTCTGGGGCCAACGTCCTGACTTTC.

This clone was seen a few times. V usage is TRBV6-6 and J usage is TRBJ2-1; 9 bases are a match to TRBD2. The germline V gene encodes CDR1 MNHNY and CDR2 SVGAGI (reference sequence). Losses at the gene ends were 9 bases for V and 1 base for J; bases not matched to a gene: 13. The CDR3 has 17 amino acids. CDR3 protein: CASSLSGGPFSYNEQFF. CDR3 bases: TGTGCCAGTAGTCTAAGCGGGGGGCCTTTTTCCTACAATGAGCAGTTCTTC.

Notes on this clone: In the same sample, other DNA sequences code for this CDR3. This CDR3 is CASSLGLAGGNNEQFF. Written as DNA, the CDR3 is TGCGCCAGCAGCTTGGGACTAGCGGGGGGGAACAATGAGCAGTTCTTC. V gene TRBV5-1 combines with J gene TRBJ2-1; 14 bases agree with TRBD2. CDR3 length: 16 amino acids. Germline V gives CDR1 SGHRS, CDR2 YFSETQ. The ends lost 0 bases at V and 5 bases at J; junction bases unmatched: 1.

The V call is TRBV5-1, the J call TRBJ1-4, with TRBD1 as a possible D gene (5 bases). Germline V gives CDR1 SGHRS, CDR2 YFSETQ. The CDR3 spans 16 residues. V gave up 3 bases and J gave up 8 bases, with 20 bases separating them. The CDR3 is CASSWPSQGGEEKLFF. CDR3 coding DNA: TGCGCCAGCAGCTGGCCTTCTCAGGGCGGCGAGGAAAAACTGTTTTTT.

The rearrangement joins TRBV27 to TRBJ2-3; possibly TRBD2 for D (6 bases). Germline CDR1 and CDR2: MNHEY and SMNVEV (reference sequence). The ends were cut back, 6 bases at V and 5 bases at J, with 21 bases in the middle. The CDR3 loop spans 16 amino acids. For the CDR3, the DNA is TGTGCCAGCAGGACCCTACTAGCTGTCGGGGGAGATACGCAGTATTTT. Translation gives CASRTLLAVGGDTQYF.

This chain joins TRBV24-1 and TRBJ2-5, with 12 bases aligning to TRBD1. The germline CDR1 and CDR2 sequences are KGHDR and SFDVKD. With V trimmed by 4 bases and J by 5 bases, 4 bases remained unmatched. The CDR3 covers 15 residues. The CDR3 loop reads CATSEGQGARETQYF. In nucleotides, the CDR3 is TGTGCCACCAGTGAGGGACAGGGGGCGAGGGAGACCCAGTACTTC.

The V gene is TRBV12-3 or TRBV12-4, the J gene TRBJ1-1, with 9 bases identical to TRBD1. The CDR3 consists of 12 residues. The V gene end was trimmed by 5 bases and the J gene end by 6 bases; junction bases not matched to a gene: 1. The DNA of the CDR3 is TGTGCCAGCAGTCGGACAGGGGCTGAAGCTTTCTTT. Translation: CASSRTGAEAFF.

The genes are TRBV6-5 and TRBJ2-3, with 7 bases identical to TRBD2. With V trimmed by 5 bases and J by 3 bases, 5 bases remained unmatched. The CDR3 extends over 14 amino acids. CDR1 MNHEY and CDR2 SVGAGI come from the germline V gene. CDR3 bases: TGTGCCAGCAGTCAGCGGGGATTAACAGATACGCAGTATTTT. It is translated as CASSQRGLTDTQYF.

This chain connects TRBV5-6 to TRBJ1-1; TRBD1 is a possible D gene (5 bases). CDR1 is SGHDT and CDR2 is YYEEEE in the germline V gene. The length of the CDR3 is 15 residues. V gave up 4 bases and J gave up 5 bases, with 18 bases separating them. CDR3 sequence (DNA): TGTGCCAGCAGCCCTTCCCCTTCAGGGCGGACTGAAGCTTTCTTT. As protein: CASSPSPSGRTEAFF.

The gene calls are TRBV7-9 and TRBJ2-2; a weak D match, TRBD2 (6 bases). The CDR3 runs 15 residues. In germline, CDR1 is SEHNR, CDR2 FQNEAQ (reference sequence). V was pared by 7 bases and J by 0 bases, with 12 bases between. In DNA, the CDR3 is TGTGCCAGCAAGTGGGAGGTTACGAACACCGGGGAGCTGTTTTTT. It yields the protein CASKWEVTNTGELFF. The full variable domain, in which reference TRBV7-9 and TRBJ2-2 provide the parts outside the CDR3, is DTGVSQNPRHKITKRGQNVTFRCDPISEHNRLYWYRQTLGQGPEFLTYFQNEAQLEKSRLLSDRFSAERPKGSFSTLEIQRTEQGDSAMYLCASKWEVTNTGELFFGEGSRLTVL.